The 2 T cell receptor beta chains listed next were all sequenced from one sample in a study of cytomegalovirus exposure and HLA in healthy donors. PCR was performed using 60 Vbeta and 13 Jbeta primers. Data came from immunoSEQ multiplex PCR; TCRdb stores just in-frame clones and leaves some out. The sample yields 130,000 or so clones, more than 60% seen once. The sequenced material came from PBMCs. These receptors were obtained from an older woman in good health and CMV-seronegative.

The CDR3 region is CASSRGGEAFF. CDR3 sequence (DNA): TGTGCCAGTAGTAGGGGAGGGGAAGCTTTCTTT. The V gene is TRBV19, the J gene TRBJ1-1; D remains unclear. This CDR3 spans 11 amino acids. Germline CDR1 and CDR2: LNHDA and SQIVND (reference sequence). V was shortened by 4 bases and J by 8 bases, with 8 bases between the two germline ends.

This clone showed up just a few times. The chain employs TRBV21-1 and TRBJ2-7; the table's D call of TRBD2 was not tested on the DNA. TRBV21-1 is reported as a pseudogene. The CDR3 is 15 residues long. In DNA form, the CDR3 reads TGTGCCAGCAGCAAAGCTTCCCGTTTCCTCTACGAGCAGTACTTC. Protein sequence: CASSKASRFLYEQYF.